The next 28 T cell receptor beta chains were all read from a single sample in a study of blood T cell repertoires in COVID-19. TCRdb's copy holds only in-frame clones and misses some; the assay was immunoSEQ multiplex PCR. The table has over 45,000 clones, 90% to 95% seen once. The sequencing sample was made of peripheral blood. The receptor source for this set is a middle-aged man with acute or convalescent COVID-19.

This chain uses TRBV7-2 with TRBJ1-1; tentative D call: TRBD1 (6 bases). Germline lookup yields CDR1 SGHTA and CDR2 FQGNSA. Trimming stripped 6 bases from V and 1 base from J, with 15 bases between. This CDR3 has 15 amino acids. The CDR3 region is CASRPRGRGNTEAFF. The DNA of the CDR3 is TGTGCCAGCAGACCGCGGGGGCGAGGGAACACTGAAGCTTTCTTT.

The V gene is TRBV19, the J gene TRBJ2-2, with 7 positions matching TRBD2. V lost 3 bases and J lost 4; bases outside the gene matches: 2. The CDR3 runs to 14 residues. Germline CDR1 is LNHDA and CDR2 is SQIVND (reference sequence). DNA of the CDR3: TGTGCCAGTAGTATCCTAGCGGCCACCGGGGAGCTGTTTTTT. Its translation is CASSILAATGELFF.

J is TRBJ2-3 and V is TRBV5-1; the match to TRBD2 covers 12 bases. The V gene end was trimmed by 6 bases and the J gene end by 0 bases; junction bases not matched to a gene: 2. Looked up from germline, CDR1 is SGHRS and CDR2 is YFSETQ. The CDR3 spans 15 residues. Written as DNA, the CDR3 is TGCGCCAGCAACGGACTAGCGGGGAGCACAGATACGCAGTATTTT. This translates into CASNGLAGSTDTQYF.

The chain couples TRBV2 to TRBJ2-7, with D perhaps TRBD2 (5 bases). Germline assignment: CDR1 SNHLY and CDR2 FYNNEI. V lost 8 bases to trimming and J lost 3 bases, with 14 bases between them. The CDR3 is 13 residues long. CDR3 protein: CASLRTALYEQYF. CDR3 DNA sequence: TGTGCCAGCTTGCGGACTGCCCTCTACGAGCAGTACTTC.

The rearrangement links TRBV7-2 to TRBJ1-1; D gene unclear. V dropped 1 base and J dropped 2 bases, with 8 bases sitting between them. The CDR3 runs 14 residues. Germline lookup yields CDR1 SGHTA and CDR2 FQGNSA. The DNA of the CDR3 is TGTGCCAGCAGCTTAGGTAGCAGCAACACTGAAGCTTTCTTT. Translating gives CASSLGSSNTEAFF.

The chain recombines TRBV7-8 with TRBJ1-3, with D possibly TRBD1 on 6 matching bases. The CDR3 consists of 13 residues. Germline V gene lookup returns CDR1 SGHVS and CDR2 FQNEAQ. With 5 bases removed from V and 4 bases from J, the gap between germline ends came to 9 bases. CDR3 DNA: TGTGCCAGCAGCAACAGGGCCGGAAACACCATATATTTT. Translation gives CASSNRAGNTIYF.

This rearrangement joins TRBV7-2 to TRBJ1-6, with no clear D. The CDR3 contains 14 residues. With 1 base removed from V and 4 bases from J, the gap between germline ends came to 5 bases. Per the germline V gene, CDR1 is SGHTA and CDR2 is FQGNSA. The chain's CDR3 is CASSLGLYNSPLHF. The DNA of the CDR3 is TGTGCCAGCAGCTTAGGGCTGTATAATTCACCCCTCCACTTT. Filled out from reference TRBV7-2 and TRBJ1-6, the complete variable domain reads GAGVSQSPSNKVTEKGKDVELRCDPISGHTALYWYRQSLGQGLEFLIYFQGNSAPDKSGLPSDRFSAERTGGSVSTLTIQRTQQEDSAVYLCASSLGLYNSPLHFGNGTRLTVT.

This sequence joins TRBV12-3 or TRBV12-4 and TRBJ1-1; D possibly corresponds to TRBD1 (5 bases). V dropped 6 bases and J dropped 4 bases, with 12 bases sitting between them. CDR3 length equals 13 residues. The CDR3 nucleotides read TGTGCCAGCAGAGCCTGGAGGGGCACTGAAGCTTTCTTT. It translates to CASRAWRGTEAFF.

A few counts support this clone. The chain employs TRBV27 and TRBJ1-1; 7 positions agree with TRBD1. Unmatched junction bases numbered 6, after V lost 5 bases and J lost 6 bases. CDR1 is MNHEY and CDR2 is SMNVEV in the germline V gene (reference sequence). The CDR3 runs 13 residues. The CDR3: CASSPGTASEAFF. CDR3 in DNA: TGTGCCAGCAGTCCGGGGACAGCCTCTGAAGCTTTCTTT.

The CDR3 DNA follows: TGTGCCATCAGGGGGCTGACTGAAGCTTTCTTT. Its translation: CAIRGLTEAFF. The chain recombines TRBV10-3 with TRBJ1-1, with D possibly being TRBD1 (5 bases). The CDR3 loop spans 11 amino acids. Germline-derived CDR1 and CDR2 are ENHRY and SYGVKD. V was cut by 6 bases and J by 5 bases, with 7 bases left in between.

The V and J genes are TRBV9 and TRBJ2-4; no clear D. Germline CDR1 and CDR2: SGDLS and YYNGEE. The ends were cut back, 0 bases at V and 8 bases at J, with 12 bases in the middle. CDR3 size: 14 residues. The CDR3 is CASSVEQWKDIQYF. As DNA, the CDR3 is TGTGCCAGCAGCGTAGAACAGTGGAAAGACATTCAGTACTTC.

V and J are TRBV5-5 and TRBJ1-1; 8 bases are shared with TRBD1. V shed 0 bases, J shed 0 bases, and the junction held 7 bases outside the gene matches. Germline-derived CDR1 and CDR2 are SGHKS and YYEKEE (reference sequence). CDR3 length equals 17 residues. CDR3 sequence: CASSLVGQGGMNTEAFF. CDR3 sequence (DNA): TGTGCCAGCAGCTTGGTAGGACAGGGTGGTATGAACACTGAAGCTTTCTTT.

This clone was recorded a few times. The chain is built from TRBV29-1 and TRBJ2-5, with D possibly TRBD2 on 5 matching bases. Trimming took 5 bases from V and 3 from J, leaving 16 bases between them. This CDR3 spans 14 amino acids. The germline gives CDR1 SQVTM, CDR2 ANQGSEA. The CDR3 here is CSVRGLIGKETQYF. The CDR3, as DNA: TGCAGCGTTCGTGGTCTCATCGGGAAAGAGACCCAGTACTTC.

J is TRBJ1-1 and V is TRBV10-1; 10 nucleotides align to TRBD1. V dropped 6 bases and J dropped 3; count of bases not matched to a gene: 4. This CDR3 spans 14 amino acids. Germline loops: CDR1 WNHNN, CDR2 SYGVQD (reference sequence). The CDR3 coding sequence is TGCGCCAGCAGCCCGGGACAGGGGCACACTGAAGCTTTCTTT. Its translation: CASSPGQGHTEAFF.

The chain combines TRBV18 with TRBJ1-2, with TRBD1 as a possible D gene (6 bases). V dropped 0 bases and J dropped 4 bases, with 9 bases sitting between them. The CDR3 loop spans 14 amino acids. Germline CDR1 KGHSH, CDR2 LQKENI. CDR3 sequence (DNA): TGTGCCAGCTCACCACCCGGACAGATCTATGGCTACACCTTC. Amino acid sequence: CASSPPGQIYGYTF.

The chain carries TRBV30 and TRBJ1-6; no firm D call. Trimming pared 2 bases from V and 11 bases from J, leaving 7 bases between. CDR1 GTSNPN and CDR2 SVGIG come from the germline V gene (reference sequence). The CDR3 contains 11 residues. The CDR3 loop is CAWSSGAPLHF. CDR3 nucleotides: TGTGCCTGGAGTAGCGGGGCACCCCTCCACTTT.

This sequence joins TRBV12-3 or TRBV12-4 and TRBJ2-7; 9 positions agree with TRBD1. V shed 6 bases and J 6 bases; nucleotides not matched to a gene: 6. This CDR3 spans 13 amino acids. CDR3 nucleotide sequence: TGTGCCAGCAGCCCACAGGGGGCGGCCGAGCAGTACTTC. Amino acid sequence: CASSPQGAAEQYF.

This clone was found once. The J gene is TRBJ2-3, the V gene TRBV18, with TRBD2 matching 7 bases. V shed 0 bases and J 3 bases; nucleotides not matched to a gene: 6. Germline V lookup: CDR1 KGHSH, CDR2 LQKENI. This CDR3 spans 16 amino acids. CDR3 region: CASSPPLGLETDTQYF. The CDR3 DNA reads as TGTGCCAGCTCACCACCGCTAGGACTAGAGACAGATACGCAGTATTTT.

CDR3 in amino acids: CATTWRTDSYNEQFF. The CDR3 DNA reads TGTGCCACTACCTGGCGGACTGACTCCTACAATGAGCAGTTCTTC. The chain recombines TRBV19 with TRBJ2-1, with TRBD2 as a possible D gene (5 bases). The V and J ends lost 10 bases and 0 bases respectively, with 16 bases between them. Germline CDR1 LNHDA, CDR2 SQIVND (reference sequence). This CDR3 has 15 residues.

This chain connects TRBV7-2 to TRBJ1-6, with D possibly matching TRBD1 (6 bases). V gave up 4 bases and J gave up 6 bases, with 16 bases separating them. The V gene's germline CDR1 is SGHTA and CDR2 FQGNSA. CDR3 length: 16 amino acids. The CDR3 DNA sequence: TGTGCCAGCAGCTCACCCCAGGGGCGCGGTAATTCACCCCTCCACTTT. Residues: CASSSPQGRGNSPLHF.

V is TRBV6-4 and J is TRBJ2-1; D remains ambiguous. The CDR3 extends over 14 amino acids. Trimming cost V 10 bases and J 1 base, with 14 bases left between them. From germline, CDR1 is MRHNA and CDR2 SNTAGT. The CDR3 nucleotides read TGTGCCACCGGCCGTGGGCAATCCTACAATGAGCAGTTCTTC. Encoded protein: CATGRGQSYNEQFF.

This clone showed up just a few times. This chain uses TRBV5-1 with TRBJ2-7; 10 positions match TRBD2. With 7 bases clipped from V and 7 bases from J, the junction kept 8 bases outside the gene matches. The CDR3 contains 13 residues. Germline CDR1 SGHRS, CDR2 YFSETQ. The CDR3 loop is CASPLAGVGEQYF. CDR3 nucleotide sequence: TGCGCCAGCCCGCTAGCGGGAGTAGGGGAGCAGTACTTC.

The chain has TRBV4-1 and TRBJ2-7; a weak D match, TRBD1 (6 bases). The CDR3 covers 15 residues. Germline assignment: CDR1 MGHRA and CDR2 YSYEKL. The V and J ends lost 0 bases and 4 bases respectively, with 13 bases between them. DNA of the CDR3: TGCGCCAGCAGCCAAGATATAGGACAGACTTACGAGCAGTACTTC. It yields the protein CASSQDIGQTYEQYF.

This chain links TRBV21-1 with TRBJ1-1. TRBV21-1 is a listed pseudogene. This CDR3 has 12 amino acids. DNA for the CDR3: TGTGCCAGCAGCAACGGAGGAACTGAAGCTTTCTTT. It is translated as CASSNGGTEAFF.

This chain connects TRBV4-1 to TRBJ1-4; no reliable D call. V lost 0 bases and J lost 0, with 8 bases in between. CDR3 length: 16 amino acids. Germline CDR1 MGHRA, CDR2 YSYEKL. CDR3 nucleotide sequence: TGCGCCAGCAGCCAAGATCCCCAGACAACTAATGAAAAACTGTTTTTT. This translates into CASSQDPQTTNEKLFF.

V and J are TRBV5-4 and TRBJ1-6; TRBD1 agrees at 9 bases. Trimming removed 4 bases from V and 9 bases from J; junction bases left unmatched: 8. CDR1 and CDR2 from the germline V gene are SGHNT and YYREEE (reference sequence). The CDR3 has 15 amino acids. The CDR3 loop reads CASSQKTGGSSPLHF. The CDR3 DNA follows: TGTGCCAGCAGCCAGAAAACAGGGGGCAGTTCACCCCTCCACTTT.

This chain uses TRBV19 with TRBJ1-5; TRBD1 agrees at 7 bases. Germline V CDR1 and CDR2: LNHDA, SQIVND (reference sequence). Trimming took 4 bases from V and 2 from J; bases not matched to a gene: 11. The CDR3 is 17 residues long. As DNA, the CDR3 is TGTGCCAGTAGTAGGGACAGATCCACTTTGGGCAATCAGCCCCAGCATTTT. Translated, it gives CASSRDRSTLGNQPQHF.

Only a few counts were recorded for this clone. The chain uses TRBV19 and TRBJ1-2; 9 nucleotides line up with TRBD1. The J segment lost 2 bases and the V segment lost 6 bases, leaving 4 bases of the junction unmatched. Germline CDR1 LNHDA, CDR2 SQIVND (reference sequence). There are 14 residues in the CDR3. This CDR3 is CASRLQGANYGYTF. The CDR3 nucleotides are TGTGCCAGTAGGCTACAGGGGGCAAACTATGGCTACACCTTC.